What follows is one T cell receptor (beta chain) and its context. Its antigen is undetermined. The trim removed 5 bases at V and 10 bases at J, leaving 15 bases unmatched. The CDR3 loop spans 15 amino acids. Germline-derived CDR1 and CDR2 are DFQATT and SNEGSKA (reference sequence). This sample was included in a study of blood T cells in healthy people across ages. Study outcomes and limitations: Strongly correlated with naive T cell percentage was TCR beta diversity.

The use of a sample-barcoded 5' primer and a J-beta primer mix characterized a second PCR of roughly 6 to 11 cycles. From the 5' RACE reads, TCRdb called clonotypes with MiXCR, one entry per CDR3 protein. Of hundreds of thousands of distinct CDR3 sequences listed, roughly 43% are singletons. Specimen: blood. The chain couples TRBV20-1 to TRBJ2-1, with TRBD2 matching over 9 bases. The clonotype was recovered from an elderly man in good health. CDR3 in DNA: TGCAGTGCTCCTAATGCGGCGGGAGGGCCCTACGAGCAGTTCTTC. Its translation: CSAPNAAGGPYEQFF.